This T cell receptor beta chain was documented in a study of shared clonotypes between healthy human individuals. Study-wide context: CD8 memory received one plate per donor, CD8 naive two, CD4 memory three and CD4 naive three.

Terminally differentiated effector memory CD45RA+ cells were left out of the naive CD8 fraction, which was CD45RO-negative and positively selected for CCR7. CDR3 length equals 15 residues. Per germline, CDR1 MNHEY and CDR2 SVGAGI. V was trimmed by 6 bases and J by 0 bases, leaving 15 bases between them. The assay used deep level. Profiled with immunoSEQ multiplex PCR; TCRdb holds only in-frame clones, not every one. The sample contains roughly 2 million clones, about 95% of which appear only once. This clonotype was sampled from a man younger than 30 in good health. Sequences were obtained from naive CD8+ T cells sorted from blood. The chain recombines TRBV6-5 with TRBJ2-7; D might be TRBD1 or TRBD2, each matching 5 bases. The CDR3 nucleotides are TGTGCCAGCAGCCCCAGGGAGCCCGGCTCCTACGAGCAGTACTTC. It yields the protein CASSPREPGSYEQYF.